The 8 T cell receptor beta chains below all came from one sample that was sequenced in a study of blood T cell repertoires in COVID-19. Some clones are missing from TCRdb's copy, which holds only in-frame ones; the method was immunoSEQ multiplex PCR. The table shows around 250,000 clones, with approximately 82% occurring only once. Sequences were obtained from peripheral blood. The receptors originated from a man aged 30-40 years who had recovered from COVID-19.

V and J are TRBV4-1 and TRBJ1-1; no clear D. This CDR3 region has 14 residues. Germline values: CDR1 MGHRA, CDR2 YSYEKL. Trimming took 0 bases from V and 1 from J, leaving 6 bases between them. The CDR3 nucleotides read TGCGCCAGCAGCCAAGACAGGTCGAACACTGAAGCTTTCTTT. Residues: CASSQDRSNTEAFF.

This clone was seen more than once but under ten times. This chain joins TRBV7-6 and TRBJ2-2; TRBD2 aligns across 9 bases. Trimming took 2 bases from V and 4 from J; bases not matched to a gene: 5. The CDR3 length is 16 residues. CDR1 SGHVS and CDR2 FNYEAQ come from the germline V gene. The DNA for the CDR3 is TGTGCCAGCAGCTTATATGGCGGGGGGGCCACCGGGGAGCTGTTTTTT. This codes for CASSLYGGGATGELFF.

The chain has TRBV4-1 and TRBJ2-1; the D gene is possibly TRBD2 (7 bases). There are 15 residues in the CDR3. Germline V gene sequence: CDR1 MGHRA, CDR2 YSYEKL. V gave up 5 bases and J gave up 2 bases, with 13 bases separating them. CDR3 residues: CASSRGGGTYNEQFF. DNA of the CDR3: TGCGCCAGCAGCAGGGGAGGGGGGACCTACAATGAGCAGTTCTTC.

This clone was seen only once. The rearrangement joins TRBV29-1 to TRBJ1-2; the D gene is possibly TRBD1 (5 bases). Germline V gene sequence: CDR1 SQVTM, CDR2 ANQGSEA. The V end was cut by 3 bases, the J end by 0 bases, with 14 bases between. The CDR3 is made up of 15 amino acids. The chain's CDR3 is CSVDVGAGTNYGYTF. For the CDR3, the DNA is TGCAGCGTTGATGTTGGGGCGGGGACTAACTATGGCTACACCTTC.

This rearrangement joins TRBV6-5 to TRBJ2-1; D perhaps matches TRBD1 (6 bases). CDR1 and CDR2 from the germline V gene are MNHEY and SVGAGI. This CDR3 contains 15 residues. V was cut by 5 bases and J by 0 bases, with 11 bases left in between. In DNA, the CDR3 is TGTGCCAGCAGTAACGACAGGAGCTCCTACAATGAGCAGTTCTTC. Translating gives CASSNDRSSYNEQFF.

CDR3 loop: CASGLVIFGGTAGELFF. The CDR3 nucleotides read TGTGCTAGTGGTTTGGTAATTTTCGGGGGGACGGCCGGGGAGCTGTTTTTT. The V call is TRBV12-5, the J call TRBJ2-2, with 7 bases matching TRBD2. V dropped 0 bases and J dropped 6; count of bases not matched to a gene: 10. Per the germline V gene, CDR1 is LGHNT and CDR2 is FRNRAP. There are 17 residues in the CDR3.

V usage is TRBV5-1 and J usage is TRBJ2-2, with a weak D call TRBD1 (6 bases). CDR1 and CDR2 from the germline V gene are SGHRS and YFSETQ. Trimming removed 3 bases from V and 7 bases from J, with 16 bases in between. This CDR3 is 15 amino acids long. The CDR3 DNA reads as TGCGCCAGCAGCTCTCCTGAAGGACAGCTCGGGGAGCTGTTTTTT. Protein product: CASSSPEGQLGELFF.

The CDR3 region has the DNA TGTGCCATCATCGCAGAGAACACCGGGGAGCTGTTTTTT. This translates into CAIIAENTGELFF. This chain links TRBV10-3 with TRBJ2-2; D gene uncertain. The V gene's germline CDR1 is ENHRY and CDR2 SYGVKD. The CDR3 length is 13 residues. The V end lost 7 bases, the J end lost 1 base, and 7 bases lay between the germline ends.